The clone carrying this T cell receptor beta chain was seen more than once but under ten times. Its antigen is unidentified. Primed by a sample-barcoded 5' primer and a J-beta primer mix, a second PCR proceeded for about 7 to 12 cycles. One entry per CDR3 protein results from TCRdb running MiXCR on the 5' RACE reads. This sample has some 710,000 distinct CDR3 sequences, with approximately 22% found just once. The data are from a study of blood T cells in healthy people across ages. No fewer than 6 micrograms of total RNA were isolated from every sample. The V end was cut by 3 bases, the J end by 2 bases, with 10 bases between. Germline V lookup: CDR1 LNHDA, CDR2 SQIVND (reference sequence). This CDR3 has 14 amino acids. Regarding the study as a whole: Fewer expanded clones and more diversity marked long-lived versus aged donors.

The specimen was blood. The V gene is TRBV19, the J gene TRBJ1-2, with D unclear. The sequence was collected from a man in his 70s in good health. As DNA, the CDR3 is TGTGCCAGTAGTATTTTTACAGACAACTATGGCTACACCTTC. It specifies CASSIFTDNYGYTF.